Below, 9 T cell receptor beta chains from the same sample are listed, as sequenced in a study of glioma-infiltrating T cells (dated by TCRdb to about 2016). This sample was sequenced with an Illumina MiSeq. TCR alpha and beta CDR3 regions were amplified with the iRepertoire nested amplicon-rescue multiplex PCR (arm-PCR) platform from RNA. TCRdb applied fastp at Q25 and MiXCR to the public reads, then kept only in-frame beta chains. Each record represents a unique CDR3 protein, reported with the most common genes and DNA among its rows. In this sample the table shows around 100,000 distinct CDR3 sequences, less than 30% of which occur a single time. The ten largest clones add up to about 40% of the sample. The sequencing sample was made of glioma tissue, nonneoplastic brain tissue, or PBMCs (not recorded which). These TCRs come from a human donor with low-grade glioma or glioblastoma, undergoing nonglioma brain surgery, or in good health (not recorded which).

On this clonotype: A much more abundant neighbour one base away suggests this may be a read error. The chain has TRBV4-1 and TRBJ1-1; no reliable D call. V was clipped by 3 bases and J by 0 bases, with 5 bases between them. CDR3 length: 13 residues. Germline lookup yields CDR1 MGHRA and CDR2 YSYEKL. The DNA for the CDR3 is TGCGCCAGCAGCCAGCTCATGAACACTGAAGCTTTCTTT. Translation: CASSQLMNTEAFF.

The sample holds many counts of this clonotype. The DNA for the CDR3 is TGTGCCAGCAGTCGGGACAGCAGCTCTGGGGCCAACGTCCTGACTTTC. Amino acids: CASSRDSSSGANVLTF. The chain is built from TRBV2 and TRBJ2-6; TRBD1 agrees at 7 bases. CDR3 length equals 16 residues. The germline CDR1 and CDR2 sequences are SNHLY and FYNNEI. V was clipped by 5 bases and J by 0 bases; unmatched bases: 4.

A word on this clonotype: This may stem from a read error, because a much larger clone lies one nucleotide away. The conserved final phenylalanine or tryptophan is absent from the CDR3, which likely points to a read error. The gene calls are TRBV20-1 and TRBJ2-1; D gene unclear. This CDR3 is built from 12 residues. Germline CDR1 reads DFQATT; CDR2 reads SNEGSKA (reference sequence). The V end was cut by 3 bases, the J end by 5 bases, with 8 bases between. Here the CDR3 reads CSARPLNNEQFL. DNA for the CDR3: TGCAGTGCTAGGCCTCTCAACAATGAGCAGTTCTTA.

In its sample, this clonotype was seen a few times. CDR3 sequence (DNA): TGTGCCAGCACCGGGCAGGGGTTGGCTATTCCCCAGTTCTTC. It specifies CASTGQGLAIPQFF. The V call is TRBV2, the J call TRBJ2-1, with D maybe TRBD1 (6 bases). Germline CDR1 is SNHLY and CDR2 is FYNNEI. Trimming shortened V by 7 bases and J by 13 bases, and 23 bases separated the two germline ends. The CDR3 is 14 residues long.

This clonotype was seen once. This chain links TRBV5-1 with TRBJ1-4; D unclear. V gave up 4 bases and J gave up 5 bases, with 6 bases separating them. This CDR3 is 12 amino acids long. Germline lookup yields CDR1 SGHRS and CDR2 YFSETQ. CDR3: CASSMTNEKLFF. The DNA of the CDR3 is TGCGCCAGCAGCATGACCAATGAAAAACTGTTTTTT.

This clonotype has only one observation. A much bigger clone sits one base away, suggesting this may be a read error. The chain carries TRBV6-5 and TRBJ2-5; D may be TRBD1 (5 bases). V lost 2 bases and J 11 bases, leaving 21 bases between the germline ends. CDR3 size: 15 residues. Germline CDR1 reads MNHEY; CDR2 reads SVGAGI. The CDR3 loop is CASSYEAGSYNEQYF. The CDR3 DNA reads TGTGCCAGCAGTTACGAGGCAGGGTCCTACAATGAGCAGTACTTC.

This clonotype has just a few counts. The CDR3 loop reads CASSISRGTEAFF. DNA for the CDR3: TGTGCCAGTAGTATAAGTCGCGGGACTGAAGCTTTCTTT. The V gene is TRBV19, the J gene TRBJ1-1, with no clear D. The germline CDR1 and CDR2 sequences are LNHDA and SQIVND (reference sequence). V was trimmed by 2 bases and J by 5 bases, leaving 9 bases between them. The CDR3 has 13 residues.

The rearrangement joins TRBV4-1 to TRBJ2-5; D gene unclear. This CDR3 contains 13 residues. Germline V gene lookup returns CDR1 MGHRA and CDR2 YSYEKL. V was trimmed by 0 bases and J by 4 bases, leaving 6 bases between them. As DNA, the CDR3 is TGCGCCAGCAGCCAAGAGGGCCTAGAGACCCAGTACTTC. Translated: CASSQEGLETQYF.

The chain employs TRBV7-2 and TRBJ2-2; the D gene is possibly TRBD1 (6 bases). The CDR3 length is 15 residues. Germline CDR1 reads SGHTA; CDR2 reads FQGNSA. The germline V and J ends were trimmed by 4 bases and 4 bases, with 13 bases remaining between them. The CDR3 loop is CASSYLQGSTGELFF. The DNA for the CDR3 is TGTGCCAGCAGCTACTTACAGGGAAGCACCGGGGAGCTGTTTTTT.